The present T cell receptor beta chain was sequenced within a study of radiotherapy plus CTLA-4 blockade in lung cancer. Germline CDR1 SGHVS, CDR2 FNYEAQ. The V gene end was trimmed by 5 bases and the J gene end by 6 bases; junction bases not matched to a gene: 13. This CDR3 is 17 amino acids long. Sequencing was performed with immunoSEQ multiplex PCR; in TCRdb, only in-frame clones are kept and a portion is missing. The sample lists tens of thousands of clones; around 82% were seen once. This receptor was taken from a human donor with non-small cell lung cancer who had stable disease on radiotherapy plus ipilimumab. The chain has TRBV7-6 and TRBJ2-1, with TRBD1 matching over 10 bases. The source was peripheral blood, collected from a patient treated with radiotherapy plus ipilimumab. The CDR3 sequence is CASSRPNGGQGINEQFF. CDR3 sequence (DNA): TGTGCCAGCAGCCGGCCGAATGGGGGACAGGGGATCAATGAGCAGTTCTTC. The entire variable domain, with the rest obtained from reference TRBV7-6 and TRBJ2-1, is as follows: GAGVSQSPRYKVTKRGQDVALRCDPISGHVSLYWYRQALGQGPEFLTYFNYEAQQDKSGLPNDRFSAERPEGSISTLTIQRTEQRDSAMYRCASSRPNGGQGINEQFFGPGTRLTVL.